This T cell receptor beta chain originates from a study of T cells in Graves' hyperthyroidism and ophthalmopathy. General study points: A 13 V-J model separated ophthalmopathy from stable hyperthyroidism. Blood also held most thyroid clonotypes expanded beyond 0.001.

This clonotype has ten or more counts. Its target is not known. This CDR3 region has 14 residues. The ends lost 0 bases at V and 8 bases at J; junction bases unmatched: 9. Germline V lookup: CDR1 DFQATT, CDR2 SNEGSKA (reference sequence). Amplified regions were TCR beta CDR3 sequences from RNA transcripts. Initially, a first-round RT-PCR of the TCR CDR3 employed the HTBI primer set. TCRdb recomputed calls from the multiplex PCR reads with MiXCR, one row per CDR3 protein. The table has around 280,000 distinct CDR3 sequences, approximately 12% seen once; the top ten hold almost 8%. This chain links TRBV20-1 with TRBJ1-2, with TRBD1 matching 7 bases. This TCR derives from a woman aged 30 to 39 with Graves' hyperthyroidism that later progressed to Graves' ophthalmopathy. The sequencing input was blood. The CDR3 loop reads CSARDPDREGGYTF. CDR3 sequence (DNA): TGCAGTGCTAGAGACCCTGACAGGGAAGGAGGCTACACCTTC.